This is a list of T cell receptor beta chains from one sample in a study of neurological immune-mediated disorders. TCRdb reprocessed the 5' RACE reads with MiXCR, giving one entry per CDR3 protein. The sample has about 35,000 distinct CDR3 sequences, 3.8% seen once. Sequences were obtained from PBMCs. These receptors came from a young man with multiple sclerosis. The CDR3 runs from the conserved cysteine through the conserved F or W.

CASSYSRTDNSPLHF TRBJ1-6 TRBV6-2/TRBV6-3
CSAKGPGNVLTF TRBJ2-6 TRBV20-1
CATSDKQIYNEQFF TRBJ2-1 TRBV24-1
CASSQIGTQYNEQFF TRBJ2-1 TRBV4-2
CASSVGQGAGEAFF TRBJ1-1 TRBV9
CASSRYSETQYF TRBJ2-5 TRBV7-7
CASSLIGKETQYF TRBJ2-5 TRBV12-3/TRBV12-4
CASSSYVSEQFF TRBJ2-1 TRBV7-6
CASSQRGSDNQPQNF TRBJ1-5 TRBV9
CASRYTGEGNTIYF TRBJ1-3 TRBV12-3/TRBV12-4
CASSASGTGYEKLFF TRBJ1-4 TRBV19
CASSRQGAGQPQHF TRBJ1-5 TRBV5-5
CASSEALQLDTDTQYF TRBJ2-3 TRBV6-1
CSVGLDGNQPQHF TRBJ1-5 TRBV29-1
CATSDPLMGEQFF TRBJ2-1 TRBV24-1
CSASWEGGYNEQFF TRBJ2-1 TRBV20-1
CASSYSIRPALGNTIYF TRBJ1-3 TRBV6-5
CASSLKSTDTQYF TRBJ2-3 TRBV3-1
CAISVGTSIYEQYF TRBJ2-7 TRBV10-3
CASSLANLNTEAFF TRBJ1-1 TRBV5-1
CSASGVGGDTQYF TRBJ2-3 TRBV20-1
CASRGTIEKLFF TRBJ1-4 TRBV28
CASSLYLEGDGEQYF TRBJ2-7 TRBV28